These 25 T cell receptor beta chains were sequenced from one sample in a study of cytomegalovirus exposure and HLA in healthy donors. Use of 60 Vbeta and 13 Jbeta primers characterized the PCR. The data were produced by immunoSEQ multiplex PCR, yet TCRdb's version contains in-frame clones alone and is incomplete. The sample lists about 170,000 clones; 75% to 90% were seen once. The specimen was PBMCs. The receptors originated from a male donor in good health and CMV-seronegative.

The V and J genes are TRBV6-4 and TRBJ2-7; D is unresolved. The CDR3 is 17 amino acids. V was shortened by 3 bases and J by 6 bases, with 24 bases between the two germline ends. Per germline, CDR1 MRHNA and CDR2 SNTAGT. In DNA form, the CDR3 reads TGTGCCAGCAGTGAGGTTCGGGTCTCGGTAGTTGGAACCGAGCAGTACTTC. It encodes CASSEVRVSVVGTEQYF.

The V call is TRBV7-8, the J call TRBJ1-5, with D possibly matching TRBD1 (5 bases). Per germline, CDR1 SGHVS and CDR2 FQNEAQ. V was shortened by 1 base and J by 5 bases, with 15 bases between the two germline ends. This CDR3 spans 16 amino acids. CDR3 sequence: CASSLVGGVAYQPQHF. The CDR3 DNA reads TGTGCCAGCAGCTTAGTGGGAGGGGTGGCGTATCAGCCCCAGCATTTT.

V and J are TRBV5-1 and TRBJ1-1; 8 nucleotides match TRBD1. V lost 4 bases to trimming and J lost 5 bases; unmatched junction nucleotides: 10. CDR3 length: 15 residues. From germline, CDR1 is SGHRS and CDR2 YFSETQ. In DNA, the CDR3 is TGCGCCAGCAGCGTCGGGACAGGTGAAAGGACTGAAGCTTTCTTT. It translates to CASSVGTGERTEAFF. Based on the CDR3 plus reference TRBV5-1 and TRBJ1-1, the full variable domain is KAGVTQTPRYLIKTRGQQVTLSCSPISGHRSVSWYQQTPGQGLQFLFEYFSETQRNKGNFPGRFSGRQFSNSRSEMNVSTLELGDSALYLCASSVGTGERTEAFFGQGTRLTVV.

The V call is TRBV7-2, the J call TRBJ2-7; D is perhaps TRBD1 (5 bases). The CDR3 totals 18 residues. V lost 2 bases and J lost 6, with 26 bases in between. Germline CDR1 is SGHTA and CDR2 is FQGNSA. The CDR3 bases are TGTGCCAGCAGCTTATCTATAGGGGAAGCAGGGCGGCGAGGCGAGCAGTACTTC. Its protein is CASSLSIGEAGRRGEQYF. Using reference TRBV7-2 and TRBJ2-7 for the parts outside the CDR3, the full variable domain is GAGVSQSPSNKVTEKGKDVELRCDPISGHTALYWYRQSLGQGLEFLIYFQGNSAPDKSGLPSDRFSAERTGGSVSTLTIQRTQQEDSAVYLCASSLSIGEAGRRGEQYFGPGTRLTVT.

This chain links TRBV21-1 with TRBJ1-5; the D segment call TRBD1 is taken from the table without a DNA check. TRBV21-1 represents a pseudogene. This CDR3 is 15 amino acids long. For the CDR3, the DNA is TGTGCCAGCACCTTGGGACAGACCAGCAATCAGCCCCAGCATTTT. It is translated as CASTLGQTSNQPQHF.

The CDR3, as DNA: TGCGCCAGCAGCCAGACAGGGGGAAACACTGAAGCTTTCTTT. Its protein is CASSQTGGNTEAFF. The rearrangement uses TRBV4-3 and TRBJ1-1; 9 bases align to TRBD1. The V and J ends lost 3 bases and 2 bases, in that order; junction bases with no gene match: 1. The CDR3 contains 14 residues. The germline gives CDR1 LGHNA, CDR2 YSLEER.

The V and J genes are TRBV9 and TRBJ2-3, with unresolved D. Trimming removed 7 bases at V and 4 bases at J, with 10 bases between. The germline gives CDR1 SGDLS, CDR2 YYNGEE. CDR3 length: 12 amino acids. CDR3 region: CASAVPADTQYF. For the CDR3, the DNA is TGTGCCAGCGCTGTACCGGCAGATACGCAGTATTTT.

As concerns this clone: Other DNA sequences in the sample encode the same CDR3. The V and J genes are TRBV30 and TRBJ1-5, with D maybe TRBD1 (5 bases). Trimming left V 0 bases short and J 2 bases short, with 5 bases between. The CDR3 totals 13 residues. Germline V lookup: CDR1 GTSNPN, CDR2 SVGIG (reference sequence). The CDR3 DNA follows: TGTGCCTGGAGTGTACAGGGCAATCAGCCCCAGCATTTT. This codes for CAWSVQGNQPQHF.

This clone was detected a few times. J is TRBJ2-1 and V is TRBV5-4; D perhaps matches TRBD2 (6 bases). Trimming cost V 0 bases and J 7 bases, with 14 bases left between them. The CDR3 has 15 amino acids. The germline gives CDR1 SGHNT, CDR2 YYREEE (reference sequence). CDR3 nucleotide sequence: TGTGCCAGCAGCTTGGCCCCGGGGGTGGGGAATGAGCAGTTCTTC. Translation: CASSLAPGVGNEQFF.

The J gene is TRBJ1-4, the V gene TRBV5-5; 7 positions agree with TRBD1. V lost 5 bases and J lost 0; bases outside the gene matches: 4. Germline CDR1 SGHKS, CDR2 YYEKEE (reference sequence). The CDR3 is made up of 15 amino acids. The CDR3 DNA follows: TGTGCCAGCAGAGTGACAGGGACAACTAATGAAAAACTGTTTTTT. Translation gives CASRVTGTTNEKLFF.

A single count supports this clone. The chain carries TRBV10-3 and TRBJ2-7; 9 bases fit TRBD2. Germline lookup yields CDR1 ENHRY and CDR2 SYGVKD. Germline trimming cut 10 bases from V and 2 bases from J; bases unmatched to any gene: 9. The CDR3 extends over 14 amino acids. The CDR3 coding sequence is TGTGCCACCTCAGGGCGGGGGGGCGCCTACGAGCAGTACTTC. Amino acid sequence: CATSGRGGAYEQYF.

This chain connects TRBV5-1 to TRBJ1-6; D not certain. The germline V and J ends were trimmed by 0 bases and 0 bases, with 7 bases remaining between them. The CDR3 has 16 amino acids. Germline loops: CDR1 SGHRS, CDR2 YFSETQ. The CDR3 DNA reads TGCGCCAGCAGCTTGGGCCCGAGCTCCTATAATTCACCCCTCCACTTT. It encodes CASSLGPSSYNSPLHF. The full variable domain, completed using reference TRBV5-1 and TRBJ1-6, is KAGVTQTPRYLIKTRGQQVTLSCSPISGHRSVSWYQQTPGQGLQFLFEYFSETQRNKGNFPGRFSGRQFSNSRSEMNVSTLELGDSALYLCASSLGPSSYNSPLHFGNGTRLTVT.

The chain recombines TRBV6-6 with TRBJ2-7; D is possibly TRBD1 (6 bases). The germline CDR1 and CDR2 sequences are MNHNY and SVGAGI (reference sequence). CDR3 length equals 15 residues. V lost 0 bases to trimming and J lost 5 bases, with 14 bases between them. The CDR3 loop is CASSYSLDRRDEQYF. The DNA for the CDR3 is TGTGCCAGCAGTTACTCTCTGGACAGACGGGACGAGCAGTACTTC.

The V call is TRBV7-9, the J call TRBJ2-3; D ambiguous. The CDR3 sequence is 13 residues long. Trimming removed 1 base at V and 6 bases at J, with 8 bases between. Germline CDR1 is SEHNR and CDR2 is FQNEAQ (reference sequence). The CDR3 sequence: CASSLGFSDTQYF. CDR3 DNA: TGTGCCAGCAGCTTAGGTTTTTCGGATACGCAGTATTTT.

This chain connects TRBV11-2 to TRBJ1-4; 8 nucleotides agree with TRBD1. Germline V gene sequence: CDR1 SGHAT, CDR2 FQNNGV. CDR3 length equals 15 residues. With 4 bases clipped from V and 5 bases from J, the junction kept 6 bases outside the gene matches. The CDR3 nucleotides read TGTGCCAGCAGCTCCCAGGGGGCGGGAAATGAAAAACTGTTTTTT. Its translation is CASSSQGAGNEKLFF.

CDR3 DNA sequence: TGTGCCAGCAGCCCGACAGGGGCCTCCTACAATGAGCAGTTCTTC. Translated: CASSPTGASYNEQFF. This chain connects TRBV11-1 to TRBJ2-1; 8 positions match TRBD1. This CDR3 is built from 15 residues. The V and J ends lost 5 bases and 0 bases, in that order; junction bases with no gene match: 3. CDR1 SGHAT and CDR2 FQDESV come from the germline V gene (reference sequence).

This rearrangement joins TRBV19 to TRBJ1-4; D is unclear. The CDR3 is 15 residues long. V lost 0 bases, J lost 7 bases, and 12 bases lay in between. Germline lookup yields CDR1 LNHDA and CDR2 SQIVND (reference sequence). CDR3 region: CASSIDRRASEKLFF. In DNA form, the CDR3 reads TGTGCCAGTAGTATAGATCGGAGGGCCAGTGAAAAACTGTTTTTT.

The rearrangement uses TRBV7-9 and TRBJ2-5; possible D gene TRBD2, 6 bases. The CDR3 length is 15 residues. The V and J ends lost 2 bases and 5 bases respectively, with 15 bases between them. Germline CDR1 and CDR2: SEHNR and FQNEAQ (reference sequence). The CDR3 bases are TGTGCCAGCAGCTTACAAAGCAGGGACTGGGAGACCCAGTACTTC. This sequence encodes CASSLQSRDWETQYF.

The V and J genes are TRBV6-5 and TRBJ1-2; D possibly corresponds to TRBD1 (6 bases). The germline gives CDR1 MNHEY, CDR2 SVGAGI. The CDR3 loop spans 13 amino acids. Trimming removed 4 bases from V and 2 bases from J, with 8 bases in between. CDR3 nucleotide sequence: TGTGCCAGCAGTTTACAGGGAAACTATGGCTACACCTTC. Its protein product is CASSLQGNYGYTF.

This sequence joins TRBV7-9 and TRBJ1-6, with TRBD1 as a possible D gene (6 bases). Germline CDR1 and CDR2: SEHNR and FQNEAQ (reference sequence). Trimming cost V 3 bases and J 9 bases, with 12 bases left between them. CDR3 length: 14 residues. The CDR3 nucleotides read TGTGCCAGCAGCTTGGGGACACTAGGTTCACCCCTCCACTTT. It yields the protein CASSLGTLGSPLHF.

The chain is built from TRBV7-7 and TRBJ2-2, with a weak D call TRBD1 (6 bases). The CDR3 spans 15 residues. V gave up 5 bases and J gave up 0 bases, with 10 bases separating them. In germline, CDR1 is SSHAT, CDR2 FNYEAQ (reference sequence). CDR3 sequence: CASSQGSANTGELFF. The DNA of the CDR3 is TGTGCCAGCAGCCAGGGGAGCGCGAACACCGGGGAGCTGTTTTTT.

V and J are TRBV6-1 and TRBJ2-2, with D tentatively TRBD1 (5 bases). CDR3 length: 13 residues. CDR1 and CDR2 from the germline V gene are MNHNS and SASEGT. V was pared by 3 bases and J by 5 bases, with 7 bases between. The CDR3 DNA sequence: TGTGCCAGCAGTGACTCAGGGACCGGGGAGCTGTTTTTT. Translating it yields CASSDSGTGELFF.

The rearrangement links TRBV5-1 to TRBJ2-4, with a possible D match to TRBD1 (5 bases). V lost 4 bases and J 4 bases, leaving 21 bases between the germline ends. Germline loops: CDR1 SGHRS, CDR2 YFSETQ. The CDR3 has 17 residues. The CDR3 bases are TGCGCCAGCAGCCCACCGACAGATCCGAGTGGGAAAAACATTCAGTACTTC. This codes for CASSPPTDPSGKNIQYF.

The CDR3 spells CASSPRQGNYEQYF. The CDR3 DNA reads TGTGCCAGCAGCCCGCGACAGGGAAACTACGAGCAGTACTTC. The chain joins TRBV7-2 to TRBJ2-7; TRBD1 matches at 7 bases. Per the germline V gene, CDR1 is SGHTA and CDR2 is FQGNSA. This CDR3 has 14 residues. J was trimmed by 3 bases and V by 5 bases; bases with no gene match: 7.

This clone was detected once. The V and J genes are TRBV7-9 and TRBJ1-2, with D uncertain. The CDR3 has 14 amino acids. Per the germline V gene, CDR1 is SEHNR and CDR2 is FQNEAQ (reference sequence). V lost 4 bases and J lost 4, with 13 bases in between. The CDR3 region has the DNA TGTGCCAGCAGCTCCCCCGGGGTCGGCTATGGCTACACCTTC. Its translation is CASSSPGVGYGYTF.